A single sample gave rise to the 24 T cell receptor beta chains below, sequenced in a study of T cell responses to AZD1222 COVID-19 vaccine. Libraries were prepared by immunoSEQ multiplex PCR; TCRdb keeps only in-frame clonotypes and omits some of them. The sample yields 25,000 to 35,000 clones, approximately 88% seen once. The input for sequencing was peripheral blood, taken on day 0 of AZD1222 vaccination. These receptors were collected from an adult in good health.

The rearrangement uses TRBV27 and TRBJ2-2; D perhaps matches TRBD1 (6 bases). Trimming shortened V by 5 bases and J by 3 bases, and 10 bases separated the two germline ends. The CDR3 loop spans 14 amino acids. Germline V gene data show CDR1 as MNHEY and CDR2 as SMNVEV (reference sequence). The CDR3 DNA reads TGTGCCAGCAGTACAACAGGGTACACCGGGGAGCTGTTTTTT. This gives the protein CASSTTGYTGELFF.

The CDR3 DNA reads TGCGCCAGCAGCTTGGGGACAGGTTTAATCCACGAGCAGTACTTC. Translated: CASSLGTGLIHEQYF. This rearrangement joins TRBV5-1 to TRBJ2-7, with 7 bases lining up with TRBD1. V trimming: 0 bases; J trimming: 5 bases; junction bases outside the gene matches: 8. In germline, CDR1 is SGHRS, CDR2 YFSETQ. CDR3 length: 15 amino acids.

This clone was counted a single time. The chain joins TRBV6-5 to TRBJ1-1; D not certain. Germline V CDR1 and CDR2: MNHEY, SVGAGI. Trimming shortened V by 2 bases and J by 0 bases, and 13 bases separated the two germline ends. The CDR3 runs 16 residues. The CDR3, as DNA: TGTGCCAGCAGTTACGGTTGGGGATCAATGAACACTGAAGCTTTCTTT. Its protein is CASSYGWGSMNTEAFF.

V gene TRBV5-6 combines with J gene TRBJ2-2, with D unresolved. This CDR3 region has 15 residues. V was cut by 1 base and J by 0 bases, with 7 bases left in between. The V gene's germline CDR1 is SGHDT and CDR2 YYEEEE. The CDR3 sequence is CASSLLRTNTGELFF. In DNA form, the CDR3 reads TGTGCCAGCAGCTTGCTACGAACGAACACCGGGGAGCTGTTTTTT.

The genes are TRBV2 and TRBJ1-1; D is undetermined. This CDR3 region has 12 residues. Trimming removed 6 bases from V and 0 bases from J, with 5 bases in between. Germline V gene sequence: CDR1 SNHLY, CDR2 FYNNEI. CDR3 coding DNA: TGTGCCAGCAGAGTAGTGAACACTGAAGCTTTCTTT. This codes for CASRVVNTEAFF.

The chain employs TRBV2 and TRBJ2-1; 11 bases are shared with TRBD2. Germline CDR1 is SNHLY and CDR2 is FYNNEI. With V trimmed by 6 bases and J by 6 bases, 7 bases remained unmatched. This CDR3 spans 15 amino acids. The CDR3 nucleotides read TGTGCCAGCAGCAGACTAGCGGGGTTGTCCAATGAGCAGTTCTTC. This encodes CASSRLAGLSNEQFF.

The V gene is TRBV19, the J gene TRBJ1-3; 8 bases map to TRBD1. Germline loops: CDR1 LNHDA, CDR2 SQIVND (reference sequence). V shed 8 bases, J shed 2 bases, and the junction held 5 bases outside the gene matches. The CDR3 consists of 14 residues. The CDR3 DNA follows: TGTGCCAGTGGACAGGGCGCCGCTGGAAACACCATATATTTT. It codes for CASGQGAAGNTIYF.

V is TRBV14 and J is TRBJ2-1; possibly TRBD2 for D (6 bases). This CDR3 has 19 amino acids. Germline CDR1 SGHDN, CDR2 FVKESK. V lost 0 bases to trimming and J lost 9 bases, with 27 bases between them. This CDR3 is CASSQELMWNPEGAGEQFF. The CDR3 DNA reads as TGTGCCAGCAGCCAAGAATTAATGTGGAACCCGGAGGGTGCCGGTGAGCAGTTCTTC.

This chain connects TRBV6-2 or TRBV6-3 to TRBJ2-7; 7 bases are shared with TRBD1. The ends lost 4 bases at V and 2 bases at J; junction bases unmatched: 5. Germline-derived CDR1 and CDR2 are MNHEY and SVGEGT. The CDR3 runs to 14 residues. The CDR3 sequence is CASSSGQNPYEQYF. CDR3 DNA sequence: TGTGCCAGCAGTTCGGGACAGAACCCCTACGAGCAGTACTTC.

V gene TRBV6-5 combines with J gene TRBJ2-7; 10 bases fit TRBD1. V trimming: 2 bases; J trimming: 11 bases; junction bases outside the gene matches: 0. There are 11 residues in the CDR3. Germline CDR1 and CDR2: MNHEY and SVGAGI. CDR3 sequence (DNA): TGTGCCAGCAGTTACGGACAGGGGGAGTACTTC. Its translation is CASSYGQGEYF.

V and J are TRBV11-2 and TRBJ2-3; TRBD2 aligns across 8 bases. Germline lookup yields CDR1 SGHAT and CDR2 FQNNGV. The CDR3 is 17 amino acids. Unmatched junction bases numbered 15, after V lost 4 bases and J lost 6 bases. The CDR3 reads CASSSSSIRAGADTQYF. The CDR3 DNA reads as TGTGCCAGCAGCTCGTCCTCTATCAGAGCGGGAGCCGATACGCAGTATTTT.

V gene TRBV7-3 combines with J gene TRBJ2-1, with D hard to call. The CDR3 consists of 16 residues. Trimming removed 0 bases at V and 3 bases at J, with 12 bases between. The germline gives CDR1 SGHTA, CDR2 FQGTGA. The chain's CDR3 is CASSLTSGALYNEQFF. As DNA, the CDR3 is TGTGCCAGCAGCTTAACGTCGGGCGCCCTCTACAATGAGCAGTTCTTC. Drawing the rest from reference TRBV7-3 and TRBJ2-1, the complete variable domain is GAGVSQTPSNKVTEKGKYVELRCDPISGHTALYWYRQSLGQGPEFLIYFQGTGAADDSGLPNDRFFAVRPEGSVSTLKIQRTERGDSAVYLCASSLTSGALYNEQFFGPGTRLTVL.

Written as DNA, the CDR3 is TGTGCCAGCAGTGTGGGGACAGGGTTTCCCACCGGGGAGCTGTTTTTT. It codes for CASSVGTGFPTGELFF. The chain employs TRBV27 and TRBJ2-2, with 9 nucleotides matching TRBD1. Trimming took 5 bases from V and 4 from J; bases not matched to a gene: 8. Germline CDR1 MNHEY, CDR2 SMNVEV (reference sequence). CDR3 length: 16 amino acids.

This clone was observed once. J is TRBJ2-1 and V is TRBV20-1, with D unclear. The V gene lost 5 bases and the J gene lost 0 bases, with 11 bases spanning the gap. Germline loops: CDR1 DFQATT, CDR2 SNEGSKA (reference sequence). The CDR3 runs 14 residues. The CDR3 DNA reads TGCAGTGCTCGTGTGAGCTACTCCTACAATGAGCAGTTCTTC. It translates to CSARVSYSYNEQFF.

The rearrangement uses TRBV6-2 or TRBV6-3 and TRBJ2-1; D ambiguous. Germline V gives CDR1 MNHEY, CDR2 SVGEGT. V lost 6 bases to trimming and J lost 3 bases, with 21 bases between them. This CDR3 is built from 17 residues. Written as DNA, the CDR3 is TGTGCCAGCAGCTCCGCGACGAGCAGGTTTGTCTACAATGAGCAGTTCTTC. It translates to CASSSATSRFVYNEQFF.

The rearrangement joins TRBV5-1 to TRBJ1-3, with 8 bases identical to TRBD1. Germline CDR1 SGHRS, CDR2 YFSETQ. The CDR3 totals 16 residues. With 4 bases clipped from V and 0 bases from J, the junction kept 6 bases outside the gene matches. The CDR3 coding sequence is TGCGCCAGCAGCCAGGGGGCGTCCCCCTCTGGAAACACCATATATTTT. Its translation: CASSQGASPSGNTIYF.

V is TRBV29-1 and J is TRBJ2-2; 10 positions match TRBD2. Per the germline V gene, CDR1 is SQVTM and CDR2 is ANQGSEA. The CDR3 totals 13 residues. V was clipped by 7 bases and J by 8 bases; unmatched bases: 7. Here the CDR3 reads CSAQREGRGELFF. The CDR3 DNA reads as TGCAGCGCTCAGCGGGAGGGCCGAGGGGAGCTGTTTTTT.

The V gene is TRBV5-1, the J gene TRBJ1-1, with D tentatively TRBD1 (5 bases). V lost 0 bases and J 3 bases, leaving 12 bases between the germline ends. Germline CDR1 SGHRS, CDR2 YFSETQ. The CDR3 length is 15 residues. CDR3 in DNA: TGCGCCAGCAGCTTGGGTGGGCTAGGGGACACTGAAGCTTTCTTT. Protein sequence: CASSLGGLGDTEAFF.

V and J are TRBV2 and TRBJ2-3; TRBD2 matches 7 bases. V shed 4 bases, J shed 2 bases, and the junction held 12 bases outside the gene matches. The CDR3 sequence is 17 residues long. The germline V gene has CDR1 SNHLY and CDR2 FYNNEI. The CDR3 sequence: CASSVLAGGSPTDTQYF. The CDR3 coding sequence is TGTGCCAGCAGTGTCCTCGCTGGCGGGAGTCCCACAGATACGCAGTATTTT.

This clone showed up just once. The CDR3 nucleotides read TGTGCCAGCAGTTCCAACGGGCCAGGGTGGGTTGGCTACACCTTC. The encoded protein is CASSSNGPGWVGYTF. This chain uses TRBV27 with TRBJ1-2; weak D call: TRBD1 (5 bases). This CDR3 spans 15 amino acids. Germline V CDR1 and CDR2: MNHEY, SMNVEV (reference sequence). V was shortened by 4 bases and J by 7 bases, with 19 bases between the two germline ends.

This clone was recorded a few times. The rearrangement links TRBV27 to TRBJ2-7; TRBD1 is a possible D gene (6 bases). The germline V gene has CDR1 MNHEY and CDR2 SMNVEV (reference sequence). Trimming took off 6 bases at V and 4 bases at J, with 13 bases between the two ends. This CDR3 is built from 13 residues. CDR3 amino acids: CASRQGGRYEQYF. CDR3 nucleotide sequence: TGTGCCAGCAGACAGGGCGGTAGGTACGAGCAGTACTTC.

This clone was found a few times. This sequence joins TRBV3-1 (or the pseudogene TRBV3-2) and TRBJ2-7; 7 positions match TRBD2. V trimming: 1 base; J trimming: 2 bases; junction bases outside the gene matches: 14. Germline assignment: CDR1 LGHDT and CDR2 YNNKEL (reference sequence). This CDR3 spans 18 amino acids. The CDR3 protein is CASSQGLSLAVRTYEQYF. In DNA, the CDR3 is TGTGCCAGCAGCCAAGGGTTAAGCCTAGCGGTCAGGACCTACGAGCAGTACTTC.

The J gene is TRBJ2-7, the V gene TRBV19; 10 bases line up with TRBD1. V was pared by 2 bases and J by 3 bases, with 4 bases of the junction left unmatched. The CDR3 consists of 15 residues. Germline-derived CDR1 and CDR2 are LNHDA and SQIVND (reference sequence). CDR3 DNA: TGTGCCAGTAGTATAAAGGGACAGGGGAGCTACGAGCAGTACTTC. Protein product: CASSIKGQGSYEQYF.

V is TRBV5-4 and J is TRBJ2-7, with TRBD2 matching over 7 bases. The CDR3 consists of 17 residues. Trimming cost V 0 bases and J 3 bases; bases outside gene matches: 12. From germline, CDR1 is SGHNT and CDR2 YYREEE (reference sequence). The CDR3 region is CASSLGGNSGRLYEQYF. In DNA, the CDR3 is TGTGCCAGCAGCTTGGGCGGGAATAGCGGGCGCCTCTACGAGCAGTACTTC.